Presented here are 17 T cell receptor beta chains from one specimen sequenced in a study of T cell repertoires in cytomegalovirus infection. In TCRdb, the reads were re-called with MiXCR into one record per CDR3 protein. This table holds 200,000 to 300,000 distinct CDR3 sequences, approximately 7% found once. The source material was PBMCs. The origin of the receptors is a human donor in good health (CMV status not recorded). Some clones in this sample may be carry-over from other donors' samples.

Ten or more counts support this clonotype. This chain connects TRBV9 to TRBJ2-5; no reliable D call. This CDR3 is 12 amino acids long. Per germline, CDR1 SGDLS and CDR2 YYNGEE. The ends were cut back, 8 bases at V and 4 bases at J, with 12 bases in the middle. The CDR3 is CASKKPPETQYF. CDR3 in DNA: TGTGCCAGTAAGAAACCGCCAGAGACCCAGTACTTC.

This clonotype was seen repeatedly, ten times or more. This chain joins TRBV10-1 and TRBJ1-5; D gene unclear. V shed 3 bases and J shed 9 bases, with 12 bases lying between them. The CDR3 contains 13 residues. Germline V gene sequence: CDR1 WNHNN, CDR2 SYGVQD (reference sequence). In DNA form, the CDR3 reads TGCGCCAGCAGTGAAAACCGTGAATGGCCCCAGCATTTT. This gives the protein CASSENREWPQHF.

In its sample, this clonotype was seen many times. This chain joins TRBV4-3 and TRBJ1-2; D remains unclear. Trimming removed 0 bases at V and 4 bases at J, with 6 bases between. The CDR3 length is 13 residues. Germline V lookup: CDR1 LGHNA, CDR2 YSLEER. CDR3 amino acids: CASSQEDGYGYTF. CDR3 DNA sequence: TGCGCCAGCAGCCAAGAGGACGGCTATGGCTACACCTTC.

This clonotype was observed a handful of times. A much larger clone differs by one base, so this may be a read error. The rearrangement joins TRBV7-6 to TRBJ1-5; D uncertain. CDR3 size: 11 residues. Trimming removed 3 bases from V and 9 bases from J, with 6 bases in between. Germline values: CDR1 SGHVS, CDR2 FNYEAQ. The CDR3 bases are TGTGCCAGCAGCTTCAAAAGGCCCCAGCATTTT. It translates to CASSFKRPQHF.

The chain couples TRBV20-1 to TRBJ1-3, with D maybe TRBD1 (6 bases). Between the trimmed V and J ends, which lost 5 bases and 1 base, there was a span of 12 bases. Germline loops: CDR1 DFQATT, CDR2 SNEGSKA (reference sequence). The CDR3 extends over 14 amino acids. CDR3 coding DNA: TGCAGTGCTTTCACAGGGCCGTCTGGAAACACCATATATTTT. This codes for CSAFTGPSGNTIYF.

This clonotype was counted only a few times. V usage is TRBV4-3 and J usage is TRBJ1-6; 8 positions match TRBD1. Trimming removed 4 bases from V and 7 bases from J; junction bases left unmatched: 6. This CDR3 is built from 15 residues. The germline CDR1 and CDR2 sequences are LGHNA and YSLEER. In DNA form, the CDR3 reads TGCGCCAGCAGCCCGAAGAACAGGGGGAATTCACCCCTCCACTTT. The encoded protein is CASSPKNRGNSPLHF.

This clonotype was seen repeatedly, ten times or more. The chain links TRBV7-2 to TRBJ1-1; D unclear. Trimming removed 0 bases from V and 2 bases from J, with 7 bases in between. The CDR3 has 14 residues. Germline values: CDR1 SGHTA, CDR2 FQGNSA. The CDR3 DNA reads TGTGCCAGCAGCTTAGCGCGGCTTAACACTGAAGCTTTCTTT. Its protein is CASSLARLNTEAFF.

About this clonotype itself: A much larger clone lies a single base off, so this may be a read error. The J gene is TRBJ2-7, the V gene TRBV12-3 or TRBV12-4; a weak D match, TRBD2 (6 bases). The CDR3 totals 12 residues. The CDR3 bases are TGTGTCAGCAGTTTAGCGGCGGGTGAGCAGTACTTC. Residues: CVSSLAAGEQYF.

Many counts were recorded for this clonotype. The rearrangement links TRBV5-1 to TRBJ1-1; D is ambiguous. This CDR3 comprises 15 residues. From germline, CDR1 is SGHRS and CDR2 YFSETQ. V was trimmed by 1 base and J by 2 bases, leaving 12 bases between them. The CDR3 spells CASSLPAAINTEAFF. The CDR3 DNA reads as TGCGCCAGCAGCTTGCCCGCGGCAATCAACACTGAAGCTTTCTTT.

This clonotype was found many times. This chain links TRBV7-2 with TRBJ2-5, with 11 bases aligning to TRBD2. From germline, CDR1 is SGHTA and CDR2 FQGNSA. CDR3 length: 15 amino acids. The ends lost 1 base at V and 4 bases at J; junction bases unmatched: 2. CDR3 bases: TGTGCCAGCAGCTTAGTTGGGACTAGCGGAGAGACCCAGTACTTC. Its protein is CASSLVGTSGETQYF.

This clonotype was found many times. This chain links TRBV29-1 with TRBJ1-1; D possibly corresponds to TRBD1 (5 bases). V gave up 5 bases and J gave up 0 bases, with 10 bases separating them. The CDR3 is made up of 13 amino acids. Germline V lookup: CDR1 SQVTM, CDR2 ANQGSEA. The CDR3 region is CSVRQGMNTEAFF. CDR3 bases: TGCAGCGTTCGTCAGGGCATGAACACTGAAGCTTTCTTT. Supplemented by reference TRBV29-1 and TRBJ1-1, the full variable domain reads SAVISQKPSRDICQRGTSLTIQCQVDSQVTMMFWYRQQPGQSLTLIATANQGSEATYESGFVIDKFPISRPNLTFSTLTVSNMSPEDSSIYLCSVRQGMNTEAFFGQGTRLTVV.

This clonotype was counted at least ten times. The chain recombines TRBV11-2 with TRBJ1-1; D gene uncertain. This CDR3 contains 16 residues. Germline V gives CDR1 SGHAT, CDR2 FQNNGV. With 2 bases removed from V and 4 bases from J, the gap between germline ends came to 17 bases. The CDR3 DNA sequence: TGTGCCAGCAGCTTAAACACACCCGGATTAGGCACTGAAGCTTTCTTT. Its protein product is CASSLNTPGLGTEAFF.

The chain is built from TRBV20-1 and TRBJ2-5; a possible D gene is TRBD1 (6 bases). V lost 3 bases to trimming and J lost 5 bases, with 10 bases between them. This CDR3 comprises 12 residues. Germline assignment: CDR1 DFQATT and CDR2 SNEGSKA (reference sequence). The CDR3 spells CSARSDRETQYF. The CDR3, as DNA: TGCAGTGCTAGGTCCGACAGGGAGACCCAGTACTTC.

In this sample, this clonotype turned up many times. The V gene is TRBV7-2, the J gene TRBJ2-5; 8 bases fit TRBD2. The CDR3 sequence is 13 residues long. The V gene end was trimmed by 4 bases and the J gene end by 5 bases; junction bases not matched to a gene: 3. The germline V gene encodes CDR1 SGHTA and CDR2 FQGNSA. The DNA for the CDR3 is TGTGCCAGCAGCTGGAGCGGGGGTGAGACCCAGTACTTC. Its protein is CASSWSGGETQYF.

This clonotype has ten or more counts. This chain joins TRBV6-2 or TRBV6-3 and TRBJ2-2; D gene unclear. Trimming stripped 6 bases from V and 1 base from J, with 9 bases between. The CDR3 is 14 amino acids. Per germline, CDR1 MNHEY and CDR2 SVGEGT. The CDR3: CASSPYRNTGELFF. DNA for the CDR3: TGTGCCAGCAGCCCCTACAGGAACACCGGGGAGCTGTTTTTT.

This clonotype has a count of ten or more. The chain carries TRBV2 and TRBJ1-6, with a weak D call TRBD1 (6 bases). The CDR3 contains 15 residues. Trimming took 6 bases from V and 5 from J, leaving 14 bases between them. From germline, CDR1 is SNHLY and CDR2 FYNNEI. The CDR3: CASRVHRVDNSPLHF. In DNA, the CDR3 is TGTGCCAGCAGAGTGCACAGGGTAGATAATTCACCCCTCCACTTT.

This clonotype was seen at least ten times. The rearrangement joins TRBV7-2 to TRBJ2-5, with unresolved D. Trimming removed 4 bases at V and 5 bases at J, with 8 bases between. The length of the CDR3 is 12 residues. Germline CDR1 reads SGHTA; CDR2 reads FQGNSA. CDR3 bases: TGTGCCAGCAGCTCCCCAGGCGAGACCCAGTACTTC. It is translated as CASSSPGETQYF. Variable domain in full (rest from reference TRBV7-2 and TRBJ2-5): GAGVSQSPSNKVTEKGKDVELRCDPISGHTALYWYRQSLGQGLEFLIYFQGNSAPDKSGLPSDRFSAERTGGSVSTLTIQRTQQEDSAVYLCASSSPGETQYFGPGTRLLVL.